One and the same sample provided the 2 T cell receptor beta chains below, sequenced in a study of response to subunit inactivated influenza vaccine. Each CDR3 protein gets one entry after TCRdb re-called the RT-PCR reads with MiXCR. This sample yields over 800,000 distinct CDR3 sequences, of which 20% to 25% are seen a single time; more than 8.5% belongs to the top ten. This specimen was PBMCs from blood, taken 5 to 6 days after vaccination. The receptors were gathered from a man aged 45-65 years who received an inactivated influenza vaccine.

This clonotype has only a few counts. The chain employs TRBV5-1 and TRBJ1-1, with 7 nucleotides matching TRBD1. With V trimmed by 3 bases and J by 4 bases, 12 bases remained unmatched. This CDR3 contains 16 residues. Looked up from germline, CDR1 is SGHRS and CDR2 is YFSETQ. In nucleotides, the CDR3 is TGCGCCAGCAGCTCGGGACAGAGGGGGGTTGCCACTGAAGCTTTCTTT. It specifies CASSSGQRGVATEAFF.

The chain recombines TRBV12-3 or TRBV12-4 with TRBJ2-7; tentative D call: TRBD2 (6 bases). V was shortened by 4 bases and J by 0 bases, with 7 bases between the two germline ends. The CDR3 length is 13 residues. Here the CDR3 DNA reads TGTGCCAGCAGTTCAGCGGGCTCCTACGAGCAGTACTTC. It translates to CASSSAGSYEQYF.